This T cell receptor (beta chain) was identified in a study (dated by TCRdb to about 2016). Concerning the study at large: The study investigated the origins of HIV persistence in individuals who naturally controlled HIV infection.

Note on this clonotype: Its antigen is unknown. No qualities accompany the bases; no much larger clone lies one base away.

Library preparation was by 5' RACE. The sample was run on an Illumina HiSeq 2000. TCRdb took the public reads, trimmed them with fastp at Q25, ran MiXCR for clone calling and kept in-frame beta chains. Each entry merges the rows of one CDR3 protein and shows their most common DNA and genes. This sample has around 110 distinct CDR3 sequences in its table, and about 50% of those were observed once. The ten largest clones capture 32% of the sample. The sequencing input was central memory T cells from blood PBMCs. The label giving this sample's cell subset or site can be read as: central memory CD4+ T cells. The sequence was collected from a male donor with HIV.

The CDR3 region: CASSPRVVDTQYF. The DNA reads TGTGCCAGCAGCCCAAGGGTGGTGGATACGCAGTATTTT. This sequence uses TRBV7-2 and TRBJ2-3; confidence is insufficient to name the D gene. Based on the germline V gene, the CDR1 and CDR2 sequences are SGHTA and FQGNSA. V and J lose 5 bases and 6 bases, and a span of 12 bases separates them. The CDR3 runs 13 residues from the cysteine to the phenylalanine. Here the CDR3 DNA is all that survives: 39 bases in frame from base 1.